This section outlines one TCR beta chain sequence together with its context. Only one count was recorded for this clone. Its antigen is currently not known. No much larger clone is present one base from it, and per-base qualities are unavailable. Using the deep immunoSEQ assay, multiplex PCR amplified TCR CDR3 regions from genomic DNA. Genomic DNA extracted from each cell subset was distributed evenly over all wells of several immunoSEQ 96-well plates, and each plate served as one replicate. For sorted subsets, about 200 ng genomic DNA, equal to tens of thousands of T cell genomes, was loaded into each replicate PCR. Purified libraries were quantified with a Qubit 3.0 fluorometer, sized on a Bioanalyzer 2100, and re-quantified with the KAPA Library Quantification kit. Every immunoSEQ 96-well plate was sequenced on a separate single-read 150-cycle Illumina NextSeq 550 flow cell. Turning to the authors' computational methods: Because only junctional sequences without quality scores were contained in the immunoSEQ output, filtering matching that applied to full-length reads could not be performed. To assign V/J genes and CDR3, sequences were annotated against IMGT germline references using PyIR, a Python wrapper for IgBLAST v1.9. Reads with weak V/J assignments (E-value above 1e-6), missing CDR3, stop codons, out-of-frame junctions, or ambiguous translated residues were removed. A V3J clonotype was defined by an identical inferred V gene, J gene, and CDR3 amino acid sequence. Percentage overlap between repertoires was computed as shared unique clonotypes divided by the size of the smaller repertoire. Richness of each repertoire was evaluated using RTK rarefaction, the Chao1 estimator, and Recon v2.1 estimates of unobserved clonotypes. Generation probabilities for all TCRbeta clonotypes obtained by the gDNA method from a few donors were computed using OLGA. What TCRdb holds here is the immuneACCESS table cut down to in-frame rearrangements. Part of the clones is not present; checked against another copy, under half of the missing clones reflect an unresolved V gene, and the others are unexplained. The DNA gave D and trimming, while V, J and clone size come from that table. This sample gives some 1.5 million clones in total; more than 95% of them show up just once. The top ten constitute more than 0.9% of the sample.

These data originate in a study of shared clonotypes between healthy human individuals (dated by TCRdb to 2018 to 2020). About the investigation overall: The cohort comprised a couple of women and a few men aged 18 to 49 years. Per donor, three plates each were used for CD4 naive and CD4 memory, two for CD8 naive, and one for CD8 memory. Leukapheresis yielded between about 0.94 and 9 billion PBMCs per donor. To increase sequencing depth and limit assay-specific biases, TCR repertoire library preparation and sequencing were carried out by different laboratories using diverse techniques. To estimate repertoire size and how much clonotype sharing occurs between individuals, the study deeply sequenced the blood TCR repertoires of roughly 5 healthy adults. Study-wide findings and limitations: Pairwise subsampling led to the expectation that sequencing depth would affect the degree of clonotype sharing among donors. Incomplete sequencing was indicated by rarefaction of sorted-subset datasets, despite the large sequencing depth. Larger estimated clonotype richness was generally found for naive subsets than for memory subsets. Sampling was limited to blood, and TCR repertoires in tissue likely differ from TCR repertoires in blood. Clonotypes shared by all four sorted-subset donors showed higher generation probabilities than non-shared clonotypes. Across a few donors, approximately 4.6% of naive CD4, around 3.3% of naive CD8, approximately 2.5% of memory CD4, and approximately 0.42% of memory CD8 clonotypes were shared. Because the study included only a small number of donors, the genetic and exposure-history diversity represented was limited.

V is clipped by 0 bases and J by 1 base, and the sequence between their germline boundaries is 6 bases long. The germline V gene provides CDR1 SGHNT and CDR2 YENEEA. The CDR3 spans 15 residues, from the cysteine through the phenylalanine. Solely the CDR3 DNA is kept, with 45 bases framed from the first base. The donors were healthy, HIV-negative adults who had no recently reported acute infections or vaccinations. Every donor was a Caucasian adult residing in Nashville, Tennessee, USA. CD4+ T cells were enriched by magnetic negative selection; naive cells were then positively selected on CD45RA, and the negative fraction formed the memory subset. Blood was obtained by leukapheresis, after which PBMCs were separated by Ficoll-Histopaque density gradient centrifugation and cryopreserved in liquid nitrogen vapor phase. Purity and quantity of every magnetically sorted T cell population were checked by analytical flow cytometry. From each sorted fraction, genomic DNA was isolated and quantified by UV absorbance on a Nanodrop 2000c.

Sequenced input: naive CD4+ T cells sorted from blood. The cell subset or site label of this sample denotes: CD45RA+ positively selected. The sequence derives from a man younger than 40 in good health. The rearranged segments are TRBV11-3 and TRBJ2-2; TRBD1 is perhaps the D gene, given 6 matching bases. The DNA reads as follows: TGTGCCAGCAGCTTAGAACAGGGGAACACCGGGGAGCTGTTTTTT. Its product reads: CASSLEQGNTGELFF.